The text below deals with one TCR beta chain. This CDR3 contains 15 residues. Trimming took off 3 bases at V and 4 bases at J, with 12 bases between the two ends. Germline loops: CDR1 LGHDT, CDR2 YNNKEL (reference sequence). Authors' methods: Amplification from reference gene primers served as the basis for estimated nucleated cell counts. Sequenced by immunoSEQ multiplex PCR; TCRdb stores in-frame clones only, minus some. The V and J calls and the clone size are those of that table, but D and trimming were determined from the DNA. This table holds around 260,000 clones, 83% found once. This sample is drawn from a study of blood T cell repertoires in COVID-19. Across the study: Acute and convalescent COVID-19 samples came from the United States, Italy and Spain. PBMCs, B-cell-depleted T cells, or T cells were the source of the cDNA or gDNA that made up the material.

The chain links TRBV3-1 (or the pseudogene TRBV3-2) to TRBJ2-2, with D perhaps matching TRBD2 (6 bases). Material: peripheral blood. The receptor was isolated from a woman between 45 and 60 years old who had recovered from COVID-19. CDR3 residues: CASSQAGGGTGELFF. The CDR3 DNA follows: TGTGCCAGCAGCCAGGCCGGGGGAGGCACCGGGGAGCTGTTTTTT.